This T cell receptor beta chain was sequenced in a study of blood T cell repertoires in COVID-19. Study-wide background: Sites across the United States, Italy and Spain contributed samples from acute and convalescent COVID-19. T cells, B-cell-depleted T cells, or PBMCs provided the cDNA or gDNA that served as material.

Authors' data handling: The authors estimated nucleated cell counts from reference gene primer amplification. Clones were read by immunoSEQ multiplex PCR, and TCRdb kept only the in-frame ones, dropping some. V and J calls plus clone size are reproduced from that table; the DNA served to infer D and trimming. The sample lists roughly 80,000 clones, almost 90% occurring once. This receptor was obtained from a woman of 80 years or more with acute or convalescent COVID-19. Sequenced sample: peripheral blood.

In nucleotides, the CDR3 is TGTGCCAGCAGCGCCCTAGCGGGGAACTCCTACGAGCAGTACTTC. It specifies CASSALAGNSYEQYF. V usage is TRBV9 and J usage is TRBJ2-7; 9 bases are shared with TRBD2. Germline CDR1 is SGDLS and CDR2 is YYNGEE. This CDR3 is 15 amino acids long. V was clipped by 3 bases and J by 0 bases; unmatched bases: 4.